The present entry profiles one TCR beta chain with its context. These data originate in a study of CD8+CD57+ T cells in acquired aplastic anemia. Profiling that covered TCR beta VDJ and CDR3 relied on genomic DNA as its template. TCRdb re-called the reads with MiXCR, one entry per CDR3 protein. The table includes 200,000 or so distinct CDR3 sequences, approximately 60% detected once. V was cut by 6 bases and J by 2 bases, with 13 bases left in between. There are 14 residues in the CDR3. The germline gives CDR1 SNHLY, CDR2 FYNNEI. Flow cytometry had shown expanded CD8+CD57+ cells in the patients chosen for sequencing.

Sequenced material: sorted CD4+, CD8+, or CD8+CD57+ T cells (not recorded which) from PBMCs. The chain joins TRBV2 to TRBJ2-5, with D maybe TRBD1 (5 bases). The TCR originated in a human donor with aplastic anemia. CDR3 nucleotides: TGTGCCAGCAGCCAACAGGACATTCAAGAGACCCAGTACTTC. Protein product: CASSQQDIQETQYF.